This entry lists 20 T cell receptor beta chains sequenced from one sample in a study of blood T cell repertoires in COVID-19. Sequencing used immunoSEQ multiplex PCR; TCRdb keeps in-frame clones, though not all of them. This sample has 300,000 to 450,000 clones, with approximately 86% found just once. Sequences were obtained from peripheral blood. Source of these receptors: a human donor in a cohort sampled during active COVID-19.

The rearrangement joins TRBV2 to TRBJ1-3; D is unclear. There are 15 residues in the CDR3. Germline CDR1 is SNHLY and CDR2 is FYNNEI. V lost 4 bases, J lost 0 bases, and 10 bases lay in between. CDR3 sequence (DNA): TGTGCCAGCAGTGGGGAGGCAGTCTCTGGAAACACCATATATTTT. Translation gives CASSGEAVSGNTIYF.

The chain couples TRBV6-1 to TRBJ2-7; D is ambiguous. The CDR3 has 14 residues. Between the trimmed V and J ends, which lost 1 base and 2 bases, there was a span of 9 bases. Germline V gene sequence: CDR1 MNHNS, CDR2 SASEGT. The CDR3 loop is CASSEDPGPYEQYF. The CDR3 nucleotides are TGTGCCAGCAGTGAAGACCCAGGCCCCTACGAGCAGTACTTC.

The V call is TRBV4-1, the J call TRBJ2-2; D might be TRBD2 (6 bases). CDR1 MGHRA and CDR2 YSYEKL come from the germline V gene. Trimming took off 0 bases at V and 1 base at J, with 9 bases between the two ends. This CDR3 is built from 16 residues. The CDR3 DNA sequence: TGCGCCAGCAGCCAAGATAGCGGACAGAACACCGGGGAGCTGTTTTTT. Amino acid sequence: CASSQDSGQNTGELFF.

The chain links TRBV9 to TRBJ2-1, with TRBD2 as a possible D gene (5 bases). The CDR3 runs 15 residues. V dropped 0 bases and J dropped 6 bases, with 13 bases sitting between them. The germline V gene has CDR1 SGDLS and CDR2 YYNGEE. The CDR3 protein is CASSVGNGVGNEQFF. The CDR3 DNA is TGTGCCAGCAGCGTAGGGAACGGGGTGGGCAATGAGCAGTTCTTC.

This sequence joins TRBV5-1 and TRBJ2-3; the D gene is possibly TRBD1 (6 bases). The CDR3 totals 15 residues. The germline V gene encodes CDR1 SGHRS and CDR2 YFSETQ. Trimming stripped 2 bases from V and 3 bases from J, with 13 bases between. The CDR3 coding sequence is TGCGCCAGCAGCTTAGAGCGCAGGGGAACAGATACGCAGTATTTT. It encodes CASSLERRGTDTQYF.

The CDR3 DNA follows: TGTGCCAGTAGTATTAAGGCGGGGGGGCTTGAGCAGTTCTTC. It encodes CASSIKAGGLEQFF. The chain has TRBV19 and TRBJ2-1; TRBD2 matches at 9 bases. With 3 bases clipped from V and 9 bases from J, the junction kept 6 bases outside the gene matches. Germline V gene lookup returns CDR1 LNHDA and CDR2 SQIVND (reference sequence). The CDR3 has 14 amino acids.

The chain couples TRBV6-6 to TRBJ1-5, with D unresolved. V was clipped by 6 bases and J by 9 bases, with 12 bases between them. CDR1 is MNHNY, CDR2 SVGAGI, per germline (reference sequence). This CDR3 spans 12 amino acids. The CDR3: CASRRRAGPQHF. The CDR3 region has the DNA TGTGCCAGCAGACGAAGGGCGGGGCCCCAGCATTTT.

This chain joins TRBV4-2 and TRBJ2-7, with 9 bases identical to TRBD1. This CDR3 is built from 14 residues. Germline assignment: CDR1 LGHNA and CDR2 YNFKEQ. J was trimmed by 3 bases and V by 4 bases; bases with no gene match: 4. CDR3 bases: TGTGCCAGCAGCCGGGACAGGGAAAACTACGAGCAGTACTTC. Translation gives CASSRDRENYEQYF.

CDR3 sequence reads: CASREVGDSPLHF. The CDR3 coding sequence is TGTGCCAGTAGAGAAGTGGGCGATTCACCCCTCCACTTT. The chain couples TRBV19 to TRBJ1-6, with unresolved D. V was shortened by 6 bases and J by 8 bases, with 11 bases between the two germline ends. The CDR3 totals 13 residues. Per the germline V gene, CDR1 is LNHDA and CDR2 is SQIVND (reference sequence).

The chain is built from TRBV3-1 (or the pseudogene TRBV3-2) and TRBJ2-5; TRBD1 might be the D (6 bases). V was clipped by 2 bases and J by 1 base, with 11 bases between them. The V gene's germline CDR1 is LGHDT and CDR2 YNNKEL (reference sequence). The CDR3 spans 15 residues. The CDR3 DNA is TGTGCCAGCAGCCAACCTATACAGGGCCAAGAGACCCAGTACTTC. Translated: CASSQPIQGQETQYF.

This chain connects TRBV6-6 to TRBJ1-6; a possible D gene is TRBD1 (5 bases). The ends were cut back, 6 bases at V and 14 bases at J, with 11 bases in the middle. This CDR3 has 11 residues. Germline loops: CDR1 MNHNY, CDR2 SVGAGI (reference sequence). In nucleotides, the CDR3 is TGTGCCAGCAGCTCGAAAGGGGCCCTCCACTTT. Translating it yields CASSSKGALHF.

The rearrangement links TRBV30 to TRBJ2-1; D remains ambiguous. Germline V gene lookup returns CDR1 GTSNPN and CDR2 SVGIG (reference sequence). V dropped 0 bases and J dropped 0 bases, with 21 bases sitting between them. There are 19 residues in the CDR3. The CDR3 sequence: CAWSVLWHSEVSSYNEQFF. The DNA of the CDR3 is TGTGCCTGGAGTGTACTATGGCATAGTGAGGTAAGCTCCTACAATGAGCAGTTCTTC.

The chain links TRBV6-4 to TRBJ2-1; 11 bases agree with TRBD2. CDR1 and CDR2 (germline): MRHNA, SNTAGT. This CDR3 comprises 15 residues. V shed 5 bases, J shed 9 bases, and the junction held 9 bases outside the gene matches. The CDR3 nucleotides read TGTGCCAGCAGTTTTAGCGGGGGGGCCCTAGGTGAGCAGTTCTTC. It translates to CASSFSGGALGEQFF.

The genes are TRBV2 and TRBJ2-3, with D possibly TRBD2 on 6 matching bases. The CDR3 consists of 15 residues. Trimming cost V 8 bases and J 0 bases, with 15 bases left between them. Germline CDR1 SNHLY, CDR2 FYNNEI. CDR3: CASRPLAASTDTQYF. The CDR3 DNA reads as TGTGCCAGCCGCCCTTTAGCGGCTAGCACAGATACGCAGTATTTT.

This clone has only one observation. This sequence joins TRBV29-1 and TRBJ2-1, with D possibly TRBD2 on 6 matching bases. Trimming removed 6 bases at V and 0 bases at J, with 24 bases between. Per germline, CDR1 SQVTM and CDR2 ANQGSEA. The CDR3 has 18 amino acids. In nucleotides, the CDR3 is TGCAGCGTGGACGGGGGTAGAGTCAGGTCACTCTCCTACAATGAGCAGTTCTTC. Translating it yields CSVDGGRVRSLSYNEQFF.

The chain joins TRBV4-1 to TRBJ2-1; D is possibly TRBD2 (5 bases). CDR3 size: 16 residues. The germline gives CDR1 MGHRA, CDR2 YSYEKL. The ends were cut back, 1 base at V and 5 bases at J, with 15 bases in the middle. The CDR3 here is CASSQARLAGNNEQFF. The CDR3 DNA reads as TGCGCCAGCAGCCAAGCGCGTCTTGCGGGTAACAATGAGCAGTTCTTC.

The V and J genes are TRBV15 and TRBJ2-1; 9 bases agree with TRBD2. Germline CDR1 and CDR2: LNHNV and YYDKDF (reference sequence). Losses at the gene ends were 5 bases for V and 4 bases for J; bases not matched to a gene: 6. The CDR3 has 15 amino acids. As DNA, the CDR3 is TGTGCCACCAGCCGCCTAGCGGGAAGATACAATGAGCAGTTCTTC. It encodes CATSRLAGRYNEQFF.

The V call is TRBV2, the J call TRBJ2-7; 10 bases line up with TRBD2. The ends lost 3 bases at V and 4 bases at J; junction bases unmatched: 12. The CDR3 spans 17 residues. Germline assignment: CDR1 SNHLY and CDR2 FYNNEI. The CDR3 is CASSEGSGGPLRYEQYF. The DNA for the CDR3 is TGTGCCAGCAGTGAGGGTAGCGGGGGGCCCCTCAGGTACGAGCAGTACTTC.

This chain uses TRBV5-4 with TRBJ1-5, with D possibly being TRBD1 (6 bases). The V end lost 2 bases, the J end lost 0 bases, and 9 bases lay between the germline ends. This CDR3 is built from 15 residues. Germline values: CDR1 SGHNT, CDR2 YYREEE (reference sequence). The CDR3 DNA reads TGTGCCAGCAGCTTAGGGGGATATAGCAATCAGCCCCAGCATTTT. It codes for CASSLGGYSNQPQHF. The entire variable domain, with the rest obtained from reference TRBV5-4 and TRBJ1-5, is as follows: ETGVTQSPTHLIKTRGQQVTLRCSSQSGHNTVSWYQQALGQGPQFIFQYYREEENGRGNFPPRFSGLQFPNYSSELNVNALELDDSALYLCASSLGGYSNQPQHFGDGTRLSIL.

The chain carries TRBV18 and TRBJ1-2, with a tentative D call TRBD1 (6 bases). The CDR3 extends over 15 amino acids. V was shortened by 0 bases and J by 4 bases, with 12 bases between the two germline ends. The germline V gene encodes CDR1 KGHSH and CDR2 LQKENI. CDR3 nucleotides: TGTGCCAGCTCACCACCACCAGGGGCGTCCTATGGCTACACCTTC. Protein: CASSPPPGASYGYTF.